Listed here are 27 T cell receptor beta chains from one sample, sequenced in a study of OX40 agonist ivuxolimab in advanced cancers. The assay was immunoSEQ multiplex PCR, and TCRdb's table has in-frame clones only and misses some. Counted here are 30,000 or so clones, 92% occurring once; the ten biggest clones make up 9.4%. Sequenced here: CD4+ or CD8+ T cells sorted from blood, sampled in a trial of the OX40 agonist ivuxolimab. Receptors were obtained from an adult with an advanced solid tumor such as melanoma, head and neck, liver or kidney cancer.

The chain links TRBV5-1 to TRBJ2-7, with D perhaps TRBD1 (6 bases). V lost 4 bases and J lost 5, with 13 bases in between. The CDR3 consists of 13 residues. CDR1 and CDR2 (germline): SGHRS, YFSETQ. The CDR3 sequence is CASSVTGRHEQYF. CDR3 nucleotides: TGCGCCAGCAGCGTGACAGGTCGGCACGAGCAGTACTTC.

This clone appeared once. The chain carries TRBV7-9 and TRBJ2-2; D ambiguous. Trimming removed 3 bases at V and 0 bases at J, with 8 bases between. This CDR3 has 15 residues. Germline CDR1 and CDR2: SEHNR and FQNEAQ (reference sequence). CDR3 in amino acids: CASSFYTSNTGELFF. The DNA of the CDR3 is TGTGCCAGCAGCTTTTACACCTCGAACACCGGGGAGCTGTTTTTT.

The chain is built from TRBV14 and TRBJ2-1; no reliable D call. Deletions cut 4 bases from V and 0 bases from J, with 16 bases between. The CDR3 totals 17 residues. CDR1 is SGHDN and CDR2 is FVKESK in the germline V gene. This CDR3 is CASSPKVGSSSYNEQFF. CDR3 in DNA: TGTGCCAGCAGCCCAAAGGTTGGCAGTTCCTCCTACAATGAGCAGTTCTTC.

The rearrangement joins TRBV6-4 to TRBJ2-3, with TRBD2 matching 10 bases. V gave up 0 bases and J gave up 6 bases; unmatched junction bases: 6. The CDR3 is made up of 16 amino acids. Germline V gene data show CDR1 as MRHNA and CDR2 as SNTAGT. DNA of the CDR3: TGTGCCAGCAGTGACTCGGCTAGCGGGGGTATGGATACGCAGTATTTT. Protein: CASSDSASGGMDTQYF.

The chain carries TRBV23-1 and TRBJ2-3; 8 bases match TRBD2. TRBV23-1 counts as an open reading frame of uncertain function. This CDR3 region has 18 residues. Trimming took 2 bases from V and 0 from J; bases not matched to a gene: 10. The CDR3 bases are TGCGCCAGCAGTCAAAGTCCCAGCGGGGGCCTTAGCACAGATACGCAGTATTTT. Translating it yields CASSQSPSGGLSTDTQYF.

This clone has a single count. V is TRBV9 and J is TRBJ2-1; 9 bases are shared with TRBD2. The germline V gene encodes CDR1 SGDLS and CDR2 YYNGEE. CDR3 length equals 15 residues. V lost 0 bases, J lost 7 bases, and 5 bases stayed unmatched. The CDR3: CASSVDGTSRNEQFF. The CDR3 nucleotides are TGTGCCAGCAGCGTAGATGGGACTAGCAGGAATGAGCAGTTCTTC.

This clone was found once. J is TRBJ1-6 and V is TRBV6-5; 10 bases line up with TRBD1. Germline-derived CDR1 and CDR2 are MNHEY and SVGAGI. There are 15 residues in the CDR3. J was trimmed by 5 bases and V by 6 bases; bases with no gene match: 4. Written as DNA, the CDR3 is TGTGCCAGCAGCCCCGGGACAGGGGATAATTCACCCCTCCACTTT. This translates into CASSPGTGDNSPLHF.

The chain is built from TRBV6-1 and TRBJ2-7; 7 bases are shared with TRBD1. V lost 8 bases and J lost 3; bases outside the gene matches: 13. Germline CDR1 is MNHNS and CDR2 is SASEGT. This CDR3 region has 15 residues. CDR3 nucleotide sequence: TGTGCCAGCGTCACGACAGGGCCCCTCCGCTACGAGCAGTACTTC. As protein: CASVTTGPLRYEQYF.

The rearrangement uses TRBV7-3 and TRBJ2-3; TRBD2 might be the D (5 bases). V lost 2 bases to trimming and J lost 4 bases, with 13 bases between them. CDR1 is SGHTA, CDR2 FQGTGA, per germline. The CDR3 is made up of 15 amino acids. The CDR3 region has the DNA TGTGCCAGCAGCTTAGTGGGAGTAGGATCAGATACGCAGTATTTT. Translated: CASSLVGVGSDTQYF.

The chain links TRBV5-1 to TRBJ2-5; D unclear. Trimming cost V 4 bases and J 0 bases, with 7 bases left between them. The CDR3 has 13 amino acids. CDR1 is SGHRS and CDR2 is YFSETQ in the germline V gene. In DNA, the CDR3 is TGCGCCAGCAGCCTAGTGCACCAAGAGACCCAGTACTTC. Translated: CASSLVHQETQYF.

The CDR3 loop reads CASSQERLRYGYTF. The CDR3 DNA sequence: TGCGCCAGCAGCCAAGAAAGGCTTCGTTATGGCTACACCTTC. V is TRBV4-1 and J is TRBJ1-2, with D hard to call. This CDR3 contains 14 residues. Germline CDR1 and CDR2: MGHRA and YSYEKL. Trimming stripped 0 bases from V and 5 bases from J, with 10 bases between.

The V call is TRBV27, the J call TRBJ2-1; D gene ambiguous. CDR1 and CDR2 (germline): MNHEY, SMNVEV (reference sequence). There are 17 residues in the CDR3. V dropped 2 bases and J dropped 1 base, with 15 bases sitting between them. This chain's CDR3 is CASSLRISELSYNEQFF. CDR3 DNA sequence: TGTGCCAGCAGTTTAAGGATTTCGGAACTTTCCTACAATGAGCAGTTCTTC.

This clone was recorded once. The chain joins TRBV5-3 to TRBJ1-1; 7 nucleotides agree with TRBD1. TRBV5-3 is annotated as an ORF whose role is uncertain. The CDR3 totals 12 residues. Trimming removed 8 bases from V and 4 bases from J; junction bases left unmatched: 5. CDR3 region: CASGGTVTEAFF. The CDR3 DNA sequence: TGTGCCAGCGGTGGGACAGTCACTGAAGCTTTCTTT.

The chain recombines TRBV9 with TRBJ2-2; D assignment may be TRBD1 or TRBD2 (5 bases each). This CDR3 contains 15 residues. Germline CDR1 reads SGDLS; CDR2 reads YYNGEE. V lost 3 bases, J lost 1 base, and 10 bases lay in between. The DNA of the CDR3 is TGTGCCAGCAGCGAGGGGACCCTGAACACCGGGGAGCTGTTTTTT. Amino acid sequence: CASSEGTLNTGELFF. Complete variable domain (other parts from reference TRBV9 and TRBJ2-2): DSGVTQTPKHLITATGQRVTLRCSPRSGDLSVYWYQQSLDQGLQFLIQYYNGEERAKGNILERFSAQQFPDLHSELNLSSLELGDSALYFCASSEGTLNTGELFFGEGSRLTVL.

This clone was recorded once. The rearrangement links TRBV14 to TRBJ1-2; TRBD1 matches 8 bases. This CDR3 spans 13 amino acids. The germline V gene encodes CDR1 SGHDN and CDR2 FVKESK. J gave up 8 bases and V 3 bases, and 5 bases lay outside the gene matches. The DNA for the CDR3 is TGTGCCAGCAGCCAGGGGACAGGATCCGGCTACACCTTC. It codes for CASSQGTGSGYTF.

The chain couples TRBV6-6 to TRBJ1-3, with D tentatively TRBD1 (6 bases). Trimming removed 6 bases from V and 4 bases from J, with 13 bases in between. CDR3 length: 14 residues. Per germline, CDR1 MNHNY and CDR2 SVGAGI (reference sequence). The CDR3 region has the DNA TGTGCCAGCAGGCACAGGGAGACAGGAAACACCATATATTTT. Amino acid sequence: CASRHRETGNTIYF.

The chain has TRBV6-5 and TRBJ2-3, with D perhaps TRBD2 (6 bases). V shed 3 bases and J shed 3 bases, with 10 bases lying between them. CDR3 size: 14 residues. CDR1 and CDR2 (germline): MNHEY, SVGAGI. CDR3 amino acids: CASSYNAGTDTQYF. DNA of the CDR3: TGTGCCAGCAGTTATAATGCGGGGACAGATACGCAGTATTTT.

The rearrangement uses TRBV7-2 and TRBJ2-1, with TRBD2 identical over 7 bases. The CDR3 covers 15 residues. Germline CDR1 SGHTA, CDR2 FQGNSA. With 1 base clipped from V and 8 bases from J, the junction kept 8 bases outside the gene matches. CDR3: CASSLGASRGDEQFF. The CDR3, as DNA: TGTGCCAGCAGCTTAGGGGCTAGTCGGGGGGATGAGCAGTTCTTC.

Only one count was recorded for this clone. The chain has TRBV30 and TRBJ1-5; D not resolved. Trimming stripped 0 bases from V and 2 bases from J, with 11 bases between. In germline, CDR1 is GTSNPN, CDR2 SVGIG (reference sequence). The CDR3 loop spans 15 amino acids. The CDR3 loop reads CAWSVDSMGNQPQHF. In DNA, the CDR3 is TGTGCCTGGAGTGTAGATTCTATGGGCAATCAGCCCCAGCATTTT.

The chain uses TRBV27 and TRBJ2-3; D is possibly TRBD1 or TRBD2 (7 bases each). Germline V gene lookup returns CDR1 MNHEY and CDR2 SMNVEV (reference sequence). This CDR3 spans 16 amino acids. V lost 0 bases and J lost 3, with 13 bases in between. CDR3 nucleotide sequence: TGTGCCAGCAGTTTATCGGCCCAGGGGGGGACAGATACGCAGTATTTT. It translates to CASSLSAQGGTDTQYF.

The chain has TRBV15 and TRBJ2-2; D ambiguous. From germline, CDR1 is LNHNV and CDR2 YYDKDF (reference sequence). The V and J ends lost 0 bases and 1 base respectively, with 6 bases between them. The CDR3 totals 15 residues. The CDR3 DNA reads as TGTGCCACCAGCAGAGATCGACAGAACACCGGGGAGCTGTTTTTT. Protein product: CATSRDRQNTGELFF.

The chain links TRBV4-1 to TRBJ2-3, with TRBD2 identical over 12 bases. V was clipped by 0 bases and J by 4 bases; unmatched bases: 8. Germline CDR1 is MGHRA and CDR2 is YSYEKL. There are 18 residues in the CDR3. CDR3 sequence reads: CASSQEQLTSGSADTQYF. In DNA form, the CDR3 reads TGCGCCAGCAGCCAAGAACAACTGACTAGCGGGAGTGCAGATACGCAGTATTTT.

This clone has more than one count but fewer than ten. V and J are TRBV11-3 and TRBJ1-2; unclear D gene. Trimming removed 0 bases from V and 6 bases from J, with 11 bases in between. The CDR3 is made up of 14 amino acids. Per the germline V gene, CDR1 is SGHNT and CDR2 is YENEEA. The CDR3 bases are TGTGCCAGCAGCTTAGATCCGCACAATGATGGCTACACCTTC. Translated, it gives CASSLDPHNDGYTF.

The rearrangement links TRBV10-3 to TRBJ1-5; no clear D gene. Trimming removed 0 bases at V and 6 bases at J, with 12 bases between. CDR3 size: 15 residues. Germline V gene sequence: CDR1 ENHRY, CDR2 SYGVKD. CDR3 protein: CAISESTGRTQPQHF. The DNA of the CDR3 is TGTGCCATCAGTGAGTCGACGGGCAGGACTCAGCCCCAGCATTTT.

J is TRBJ1-1 and V is TRBV27; TRBD1 might be the D (5 bases). Germline CDR1 and CDR2: MNHEY and SMNVEV (reference sequence). The CDR3 is 17 amino acids. Trimming pared 5 bases from V and 6 bases from J, leaving 25 bases between. CDR3 bases: TGTGCCAGCAGTCCCCCTCCCGGCAGGGTGAAGGGGTCTGAAGCTTTCTTT. Its protein is CASSPPPGRVKGSEAFF.

This clone has a handful of counts. The chain employs TRBV29-1 and TRBJ2-2; D is unresolved. Germline V gene data show CDR1 as SQVTM and CDR2 as ANQGSEA. V gave up 6 bases and J gave up 4 bases, with 12 bases separating them. This CDR3 has 13 residues. DNA of the CDR3: TGCAGCGTAAGCTCGATGGGCACCGGGGAGCTGTTTTTT. Encoded protein: CSVSSMGTGELFF.

This rearrangement joins TRBV5-1 to TRBJ2-2; 9 positions agree with TRBD1. Looked up from germline, CDR1 is SGHRS and CDR2 is YFSETQ. The trim removed 2 bases at V and 1 base at J, leaving 3 bases unmatched. The CDR3 length is 16 residues. CDR3 bases: TGCGCCAGCAGCTTACAGGGGGCTCTGAACACCGGGGAGCTGTTTTTT. Translation: CASSLQGALNTGELFF.